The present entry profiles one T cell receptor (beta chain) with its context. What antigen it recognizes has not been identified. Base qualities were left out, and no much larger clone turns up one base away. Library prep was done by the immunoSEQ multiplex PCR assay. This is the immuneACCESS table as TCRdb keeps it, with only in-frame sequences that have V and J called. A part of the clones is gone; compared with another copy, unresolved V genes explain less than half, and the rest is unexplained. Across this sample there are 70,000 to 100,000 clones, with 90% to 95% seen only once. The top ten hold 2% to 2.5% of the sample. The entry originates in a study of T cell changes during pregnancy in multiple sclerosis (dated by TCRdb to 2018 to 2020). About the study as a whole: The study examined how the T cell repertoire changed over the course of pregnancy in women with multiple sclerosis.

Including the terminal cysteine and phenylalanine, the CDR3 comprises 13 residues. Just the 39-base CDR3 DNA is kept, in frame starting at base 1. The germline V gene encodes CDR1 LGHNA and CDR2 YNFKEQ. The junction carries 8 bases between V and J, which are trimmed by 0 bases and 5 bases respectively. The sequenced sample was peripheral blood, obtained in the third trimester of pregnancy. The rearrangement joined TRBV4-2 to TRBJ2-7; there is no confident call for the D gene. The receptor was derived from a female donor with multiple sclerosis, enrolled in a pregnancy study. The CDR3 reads CASSQEIGDEQYF. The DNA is TGTGCCAGCAGCCAAGAAATAGGAGACGAGCAGTACTTC.